Shown below are 9 T cell receptor beta chains from a single sample sequenced in a study of cytomegalovirus exposure and HLA in healthy donors. PCR involved 60 Vbeta and 13 Jbeta primers. This table comes from immunoSEQ multiplex PCR, and its TCRdb copy is limited to in-frame clones, with some not included. The sample lists approximately 200,000 clones; around 74% were seen once. The sequenced sample was PBMCs. Source of these receptors: a girl under 18 in good health and CMV-seropositive.

The rearrangement links TRBV12-5 to TRBJ1-2, with TRBD1 matching over 9 bases. CDR3 length: 16 residues. The V gene's germline CDR1 is LGHNT and CDR2 FRNRAP. The junction had 8 bases not matched to a gene; V was cut back by 2 bases and J by 4 bases. The DNA for the CDR3 is TGTGCTAGTGGTTTGCGGTACAGGGGGCCGGGCTATGGCTACACCTTC. Encoded protein: CASGLRYRGPGYGYTF.

V is TRBV11-3 and J is TRBJ2-5; D uncertain. The germline CDR1 and CDR2 sequences are SGHNT and YENEEA. The V end lost 6 bases, the J end lost 8 bases, and 10 bases lay between the germline ends. CDR3 length equals 11 residues. CDR3: CASSFQSTQYF. CDR3 nucleotides: TGTGCCAGCAGTTTCCAGTCCACCCAGTACTTC.

The chain has TRBV6-5 and TRBJ2-5, with D hard to call. The CDR3 loop spans 13 amino acids. The germline V gene encodes CDR1 MNHEY and CDR2 SVGAGI. Trimming left V 8 bases short and J 4 bases short, with 14 bases between. CDR3 coding DNA: TGTGCCAGCCAACACGGCCAGGTAGAGACCCAGTACTTC. Its protein product is CASQHGQVETQYF.

V is TRBV28 and J is TRBJ2-5; D perhaps matches TRBD1 (6 bases). This CDR3 has 13 amino acids. Germline-derived CDR1 and CDR2 are MDHEN and SYDVKM. Deletions cut 8 bases from V and 5 bases from J, with 15 bases between. The CDR3 protein is CASGPRGWETQYF. CDR3 DNA: TGTGCCAGCGGCCCCAGGGGTTGGGAGACCCAGTACTTC.

This clone was found a few times. J is TRBJ2-2 and V is TRBV4-3; 9 bases align to TRBD2. Germline V gene sequence: CDR1 LGHNA, CDR2 YSLEER. CDR3 length equals 14 residues. V shed 4 bases and J 8 bases; nucleotides not matched to a gene: 5. As DNA, the CDR3 is TGCGCCAGCAGCCCTGGGACTAGCCCTGGGGAGCTGTTTTTT. Its translation is CASSPGTSPGELFF.

This chain connects TRBV5-6 to TRBJ2-7; D call uncertain. V was trimmed by 0 bases and J by 6 bases, leaving 10 bases between them. The CDR3 spans 13 residues. CDR1 is SGHDT, CDR2 YYEEEE, per germline. In DNA form, the CDR3 reads TGTGCCAGCAGCTTGGACTACCCTCTCGAGCAGTACTTC. It specifies CASSLDYPLEQYF.

This clone was seen a handful of times. V gene TRBV6-5 combines with J gene TRBJ2-1; D remains unclear. The CDR3 has 14 amino acids. Germline V CDR1 and CDR2: MNHEY, SVGAGI. Deletions cut 2 bases from V and 6 bases from J, with 11 bases between. The CDR3 region is CASSYDPEVNEQFF. The CDR3 DNA is TGTGCCAGCAGTTACGACCCCGAGGTCAATGAGCAGTTCTTC.

This clone occurred a few times. The chain uses TRBV4-2 and TRBJ2-7; a possible D gene is TRBD1 (5 bases). The ends were cut back, 1 base at V and 0 bases at J, with 10 bases in the middle. The CDR3 totals 15 residues. CDR1 is LGHNA, CDR2 YNFKEQ, per germline. CDR3 in DNA: TGTGCCAGCAGCCAAGCGGACATGGACTCCTACGAGCAGTACTTC. Amino acid sequence: CASSQADMDSYEQYF.

V usage is TRBV9 and J usage is TRBJ2-1; 8 positions match TRBD1. CDR1 SGDLS and CDR2 YYNGEE come from the germline V gene. Trimming cost V 2 bases and J 2 bases; bases outside gene matches: 9. This CDR3 has 17 residues. In nucleotides, the CDR3 is TGTGCCAGCAGCGTGTCAGGGGGCCCCAGTCCCTACAATGAGCAGTTCTTC. This gives the protein CASSVSGGPSPYNEQFF. Supplemented by reference TRBV9 and TRBJ2-1, the full variable domain reads DSGVTQTPKHLITATGQRVTLRCSPRSGDLSVYWYQQSLDQGLQFLIQYYNGEERAKGNILERFSAQQFPDLHSELNLSSLELGDSALYFCASSVSGGPSPYNEQFFGPGTRLTVL.